This T cell receptor (beta chain) was recovered during a study of T cell repertoires in cytomegalovirus infection. The CDR3 has 14 residues. Germline CDR1 MNHNS, CDR2 SASEGT. V lost 1 base and J lost 2, with 7 bases in between. TCRdb re-called the reads through MiXCR, storing one row per CDR3 protein. The sample shows about 830,000 distinct CDR3 sequences, approximately 29% of them seen only once. Concerning this clonotype itself: The target antigen is unknown.

The J gene is TRBJ2-3, the V gene TRBV6-1, with D unresolved. The sequenced sample was cultured CD8+ T cells from PBMCs, obtained from culture after CMV antigen stimulation. The clonotype originates from a human donor in good health (CMV status not recorded). Some clones in this sample may be carry-over from other donors' samples. DNA for the CDR3: TGTGCCAGCAGTGAAGTCCCCATCACAGATACGCAGTATTTT. The encoded protein is CASSEVPITDTQYF.